The subject of this entry is one T cell receptor (beta chain). What it recognizes is unknown. This sample was included in a study of cytomegalovirus exposure and HLA in healthy donors. The PCR contained 60 Vbeta and 13 Jbeta primers. The assay was immunoSEQ multiplex PCR, and TCRdb's table has in-frame clones only and misses some. The sample has approximately 180,000 clones, and its top ten clones hold approximately 6.9%. Study-level results: TRBV6-2, TRBV6-3 and other indistinguishable V segments were excluded.

CDR3 size: 17 residues. Looked up from germline, CDR1 is WSHSY and CDR2 is SAAADI. V lost 7 bases and J 2 bases, leaving 24 bases between the germline ends. This chain uses TRBV10-2 with TRBJ2-7; a possible D gene is TRBD1 (9 bases). The sequenced sample was PBMCs. This sequence originates from a man aged 25-45 years in good health and CMV-seronegative. The CDR3 loop reads CASKRGTLGTGTYEQYF. The CDR3 DNA follows: TGCGCCAGCAAGCGGGGGACCTTGGGGACAGGGACCTACGAGCAGTACTTC.